This TCR beta chain was recorded in a study of T cells in tuberculosis. As for the study in general: PBMC were archived before or within 7 days of starting treatment.

Sequenced by immunoSEQ multiplex PCR; TCRdb stores in-frame clones only, minus some. The table has approximately 53,000 clones, roughly 95% seen once; the top ten hold around 1.4%. Time point defined: new active TB diagnosis, blood taken before or within 7 days of starting treatment. Study results and caveats: The TCR-beta difference was not significant; alpha differences partly reflected length.

A remark on this clone: Its target is not known.

Germline values: CDR1 MNHEY, CDR2 SMNVEV (reference sequence). V was clipped by 6 bases and J by 5 bases; unmatched bases: 13. The CDR3 is 16 residues long. This chain links TRBV27 with TRBJ1-2, with TRBD1 matching over 9 bases. This clonotype was obtained from an adult with tuberculosis. Sequenced here: PBMCs, sampled at tuberculosis diagnosis. The DNA of the CDR3 is TGTGCCAGCAGCGCCACCGGGACAGGGCTGATTTATGGCTACACCTTC. Encoded protein: CASSATGTGLIYGYTF.